This T cell receptor (beta chain) was obtained from a study of human T cells and chemical hapten exposure. Study summary: Small discrepancies in pooled library volume mainly accounted for the varying TCR yields per sample. Study results and limitations: Among TCRs, those above 1 in 1000 frequency were unaffected by DPC sensitization.

The sample holds a few counts of this clonotype. Its cognate antigen is unknown. Extraction yielded total RNA from whole blood (unfractionated). For the library, individual cDNA molecules each received unique molecular identifiers. As handled by the study authors: Over 95,000 TCRs per sample was the median, with a range of about 20,000 to 690,600. TCRdb re-derived calls from the reads in MiXCR, one entry per CDR3 protein. In this record, the V and J calls reflect TCRdb's handling and not the investigators' own analysis. The table shows about 120,000 distinct CDR3 sequences, with more than 8.5% occurring only once. This CDR3 is 17 amino acids long. The J segment lost 4 bases and the V segment lost 5 bases, leaving 8 bases of the junction unmatched. Germline values: CDR1 MDHEN, CDR2 SYDVKM.

The sequence derives from a human donor in good health. Some clones in this sample may be carry-over from other donors' samples. The chain links TRBV28 to TRBJ2-3; 14 positions agree with TRBD2. The material sequenced was whole blood. CDR3 residues: CASSLTRTSGRPDTQYF. CDR3 in DNA: TGTGCCAGCAGTCTAACGCGGACTAGCGGGAGGCCAGATACGCAGTATTTT.